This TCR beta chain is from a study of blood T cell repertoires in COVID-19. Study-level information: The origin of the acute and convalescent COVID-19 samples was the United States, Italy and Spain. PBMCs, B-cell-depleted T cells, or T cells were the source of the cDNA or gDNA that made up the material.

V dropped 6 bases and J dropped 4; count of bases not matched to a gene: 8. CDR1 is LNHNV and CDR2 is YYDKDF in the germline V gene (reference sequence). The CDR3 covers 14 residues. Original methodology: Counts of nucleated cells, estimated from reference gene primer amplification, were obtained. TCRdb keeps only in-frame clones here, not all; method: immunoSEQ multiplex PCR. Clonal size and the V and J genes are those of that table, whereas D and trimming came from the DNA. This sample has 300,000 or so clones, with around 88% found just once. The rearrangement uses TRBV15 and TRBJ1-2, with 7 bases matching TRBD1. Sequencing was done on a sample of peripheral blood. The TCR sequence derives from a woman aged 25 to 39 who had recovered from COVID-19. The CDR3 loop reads CATRPRGQSYGYTF. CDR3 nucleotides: TGTGCCACCAGGCCCCGGGGACAGAGCTATGGCTACACCTTC.